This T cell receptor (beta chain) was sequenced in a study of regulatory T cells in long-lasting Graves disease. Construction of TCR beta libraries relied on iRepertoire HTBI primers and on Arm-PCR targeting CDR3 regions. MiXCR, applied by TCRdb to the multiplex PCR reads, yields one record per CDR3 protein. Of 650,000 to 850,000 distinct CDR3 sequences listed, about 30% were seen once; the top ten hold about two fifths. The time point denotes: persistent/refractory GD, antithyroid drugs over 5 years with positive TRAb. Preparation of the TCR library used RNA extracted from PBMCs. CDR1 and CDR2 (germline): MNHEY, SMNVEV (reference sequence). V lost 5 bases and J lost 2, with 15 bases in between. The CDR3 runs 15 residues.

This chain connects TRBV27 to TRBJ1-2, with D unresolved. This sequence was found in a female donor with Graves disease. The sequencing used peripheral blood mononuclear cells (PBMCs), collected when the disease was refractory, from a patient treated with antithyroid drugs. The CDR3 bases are TGTGCCAGCAGTCTCGGAGGGCCGGTCAACTATGGCTACACCTTC. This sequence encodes CASSLGGPVNYGYTF.